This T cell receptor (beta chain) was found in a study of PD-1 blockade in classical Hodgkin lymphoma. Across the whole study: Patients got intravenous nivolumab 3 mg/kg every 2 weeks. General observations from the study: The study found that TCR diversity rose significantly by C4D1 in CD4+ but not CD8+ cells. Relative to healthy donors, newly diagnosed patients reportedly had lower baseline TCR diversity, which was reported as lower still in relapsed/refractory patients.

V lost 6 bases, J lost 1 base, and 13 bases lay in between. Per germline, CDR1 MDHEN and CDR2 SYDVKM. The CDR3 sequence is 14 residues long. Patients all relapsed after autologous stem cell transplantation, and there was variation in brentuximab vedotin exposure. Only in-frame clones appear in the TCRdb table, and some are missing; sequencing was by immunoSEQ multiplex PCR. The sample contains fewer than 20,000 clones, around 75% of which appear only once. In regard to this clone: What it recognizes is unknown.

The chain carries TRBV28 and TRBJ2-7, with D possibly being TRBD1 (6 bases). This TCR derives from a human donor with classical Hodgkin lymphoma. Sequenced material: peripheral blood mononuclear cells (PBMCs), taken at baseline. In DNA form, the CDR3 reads TGTGCCAGCAGCTCCGGACAGAATTCCTACGAGCAGTACTTC. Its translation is CASSSGQNSYEQYF.